This T cell receptor beta chain appears in the sequencing data of a study of Tregs in tolerant kidney transplant recipients. Notes on the study in general: Biological reproducibility was not directly addressed in this study. The small number of patients limits these findings pending further validation. Expanding Tregs on activated donor B cells appeared to best identify donor-specific TCRbeta clones.

CD4+CD25+CD127- Tregs, CD4+CD25- non-Tregs, CD4 and CD8 cells were sorted. Details on this clone: Its target is not known.

Germline assignment: CDR1 SEHNR and CDR2 FQNEAQ (reference sequence). The CDR3 contains 16 residues. The V and J ends lost 5 bases and 3 bases, in that order; junction bases with no gene match: 11. Repertoires were generated with immunoSEQ multiplex PCR, while TCRdb's copy carries only in-frame clones and drops some. Found here are approximately 90,000 clones, approximately 90% of them singletons; the top ten hold roughly 5%. The receptor was isolated from a human donor in good health. This rearrangement joins TRBV7-9 to TRBJ2-7, with 9 nucleotides matching TRBD1. The sequenced sample consisted of CD8+ T cells from blood. CDR3 region: CASSTRDRDRDYEQYF. CDR3 nucleotide sequence: TGTGCCAGCAGCACCCGAGATCGGGACAGGGACTACGAGCAGTACTTC.